One and the same sample provided the 5 T cell receptor beta chains below, sequenced in a study of post-analysis software for immune sequencing data. Study results and limitations: TRBV segments more frequent in patients than in controls numbered a few and included TRBV5-6, TRBV5-1 and TRBV20-1.

These TCRs' antigens remain unknown. Unique molecular identifiers had been added to the TCR beta cDNA libraries. TCRdb reanalysed the PCR reads using MiXCR and keeps one entry per CDR3 protein. The sample has about 380,000 distinct CDR3 sequences; roughly 36% are singletons. The specimen was blood. These receptors were collected from a girl aged 10 to 17 with multiple sclerosis.

This clonotype was seen once. This chain links TRBV7-8 with TRBJ1-1, with 7 bases that match TRBD1. Unmatched junction bases numbered 5, after V lost 0 bases and J lost 4 bases. Germline-derived CDR1 and CDR2 are SGHVS and FQNEAQ. This CDR3 contains 15 residues. As DNA, the CDR3 is TGTGCCAGCAGCTTAGCCGTCGCAGGGGGCACTGAAGCTTTCTTT. Translation gives CASSLAVAGGTEAFF.

A few counts support this clonotype. This chain joins TRBV9 and TRBJ1-6; unclear D gene. From germline, CDR1 is SGDLS and CDR2 YYNGEE. CDR3 length: 13 residues. Between the trimmed V and J ends, which lost 7 bases and 8 bases, there was a span of 13 bases. In DNA form, the CDR3 reads TGTGCCAGCGGAGAAAGTCCCTATTCACCCCTCCACTTT. Amino acid sequence: CASGESPYSPLHF.

CDR3 in DNA: TGTGCCAGCAGTGGGGACATTCCCTCTGGGGCCAACGTCCTGACTTTC. Amino acid sequence: CASSGDIPSGANVLTF. The chain uses TRBV28 and TRBJ2-6; tentatively, D is TRBD1 (6 bases). The CDR3 is 16 residues long. V was shortened by 5 bases and J by 0 bases, with 11 bases between the two germline ends. CDR1 MDHEN and CDR2 SYDVKM come from the germline V gene.

V is TRBV7-9 and J is TRBJ2-3; TRBD2 is a possible D gene (5 bases). Between the trimmed V and J ends, which lost 11 bases and 2 bases, there was a span of 14 bases. There are 13 residues in the CDR3. In germline, CDR1 is SEHNR, CDR2 FQNEAQ (reference sequence). This chain's CDR3 is CAWTSSFTDTQYF. The CDR3 DNA sequence: TGTGCCTGGACTTCATCCTTCACAGATACGCAGTATTTT.

Only a few counts were recorded for this clonotype. The chain couples TRBV6-5 to TRBJ1-2, with D maybe TRBD1 (5 bases). This CDR3 has 15 amino acids. Looked up from germline, CDR1 is MNHEY and CDR2 is SVGAGI. Trimming shortened V by 0 bases and J by 4 bases, and 12 bases separated the two germline ends. The CDR3 DNA follows: TGTGCCAGCAGTTACTCAGGGACGGCTTCCTATGGCTACACCTTC. Amino acid sequence: CASSYSGTASYGYTF.